This T cell receptor beta chain comes out of a study of cytomegalovirus exposure and HLA in healthy donors (dated by TCRdb to the late 2010s). Looking at the study overall: According to an earlier analysis of 587 of the donors, roughly 180 million T cells yielded 117 million unique TCR beta sequences and 250 to 350 Gb of sequence data. Using immunosequencing, the study profiled T cell repertoires from approximately 700 subjects and related those repertoires to cytomegalovirus serostatus. To predict cytomegalovirus infection status, the study combined high-throughput TCR immunosequencing, statistical association of individual TCRs with disease status, and machine learning. Of the 300 to 400 genotyped donors, approximately 82% fell in the genetic ancestry cluster associated with self-reported Caucasian donors. Donor age, sex, ethnicity and CMV serostatus were compiled alongside the repertoire data. The study was designed to test whether signatures of past pathogen exposure could be identified by cataloging public T cell receptors. The number of donors typed differed by locus, with roughly 629-640 for A, B, C, DRB1 and DQB1, roughly 520 for DQA1, 606 for DPA1, and around 430 for DPB1. To study patterns of TCR occurrence, a later analysis re-analyzed previously published TCR beta repertoires from 666 donors and added high-resolution HLA genotyping. In an earlier analysis of more than 550 of the donors, high-throughput TCR beta sequencing was used to judge whether each TCR beta V gene segment behaved as functional or pseudogenic. HLA typing covered class I and class II loci at four-digit resolution. Among some 400 genotyped donors of the cohort, an average of roughly 230,000 unique TCR beta nucleotide sequences was sequenced per donor, of which 15% to 20% were non-productive. About five DR-DQ haplotypes were treated as single units for association and clustering because of strong linkage in the cohort. Approximately 300 gigabases of sequencing data and approximately 92 million unique TCR sequences made up an early release that covered several hundred HLA-typed donors. The later analysis used no new phenotypic data to find candidate immune exposures, relying instead on TCR beta sequences and their occurrence across donors. Genome-wide SNP genotypes for about 60% of the roughly 670 donors were used in a later genetic analysis, which treated that subset as a discovery cohort. All discovery cohort repertoires had been generated using a single sequencing platform. In addition to the first cohort of roughly 700 subjects, a separate validation cohort of approximately 130 different subjects was used.

The cohort was made up of around 720 healthy bone marrow donors. Cohort members were all nominally healthy when sampled, although unrecorded immune exposures were likely present. The donor was CMV seronegative and was included in the group of 352 seronegative cohort members. A peripheral blood sample was collected from each donor, and TCR beta sequencing was performed on peripheral blood mononuclear cells. Genomic DNA extraction from the blood cell samples was performed with the Qiagen DNeasy Blood Extraction Kit. Study-level results and caveats: According to the authors, the approach could potentially be generalized to other disease states and immunological phenotypes. At a false discovery rate of 0.05, a later analysis linked about 16,000 TCR beta sequences to specific HLA alleles. HLA typing was unavailable for some donors at each locus, so association tests used only the typed subset. In a later analysis, the rate of TCR association differed among HLA loci, with DRB1 alleles having the most associated TCRs and HLA-C alleles having the fewest. A total of some 180 TCR beta chains were listed by the study as associated with cytomegalovirus. Most CMV-associated TCR beta chains appeared to be HLA-restricted in a later analysis, and the HLA associations seemed to be driven largely by CMV exposure. The classifier was reported to diagnose cytomegalovirus status with high specificity and sensitivity in both the original and validation cohorts. Only TCR beta chains were sequenced in this cohort, and the absence of alpha or paired-chain data limited detectable features. A few of the identified cytomegalovirus-associated TCR beta chains were confirmed in vitro to be specific for cytomegalovirus antigens. According to a later genetic analysis, donors in an Asian-associated ancestry cluster had fewer N-insertions in productive TCRs than the approximately 700-donor mean. A later analysis found that HLA-associated TCR beta chains were more clonally expanded and had lower generation probabilities than equally common non-associated chains. The sequencing pipeline was judged likely to have produced a cluster of highly shared sequence variants as a technical artifact. Broadly in line with IMGT annotations, most TCR beta V segments showed up in productive rearrangements about 90% or about 30% of the time in an earlier analysis of a few hundred of the donors. Because counts were too low, fewer than 20 rarely observed V segments, including chromosome 9 orphons, were excluded from the earlier analysis of several hundred of the donors. An association between a missense DCLRE1C variant and V-gene and J-gene trimming of TCR beta chains was found in a later genetic analysis and replicated in an independent cohort. Most TCR sequences were observed very rarely across donors, whereas some public TCRs were present in many individuals. In a later analysis, several top co-occurrence clusters were reported to appear linked to parvovirus B19, influenza, CMV and Epstein-Barr virus. Immune exposure information for the cohort was limited to CMV serostatus. When HLA alleles, especially DR and DQ, strongly co-occurred, TCR associations were difficult to assign to individual alleles. A further reported finding was that TCR beta sequences accurately predicted the HLA-A and HLA-B alleles for most subjects in the first cohort. Correlated functional status among segregating V segments might reflect linkage disequilibrium, but an unknown experimental factor could not be ruled out. Sequencing depth was assumed to be roughly uniform across donors in the presence/absence analyses, though that assumption may not hold.

Library construction relied on the immunoSEQ multiplex PCR assay. The multiplex PCR relied on a mix of 60 forward primers for TCR Vbeta segments and 13 reverse primers for TCR Jbeta segments. Amplification of the CDR3 region of rearranged TCR beta genes was performed with a multiplex PCR assay on genomic DNA. The Illumina HiSeq System was used to sequence the amplified TCR beta libraries as 87-base-pair reads. The authors' analysis ran thus. In a later analysis, tens of millions of unique TCR beta chains were counted across the 690 or so repertoires, and roughly 9.9 million of these chains were shared by at least two donors. To remove PCR and sequencing errors, raw reads were error-corrected and collapsed into unique sequences using a nearest-neighbor algorithm that merged closely related sequences. V, D and J gene segments were assigned by aligning CDR3 sequences to IMGT reference sequences. For a sequence to be retained, at least a six-nucleotide match to both a V gene segment and a J gene segment was required. A rearrangement was called productive if the CDR3 had no stop codons and remained in frame with V and J, and every other rearrangement was called non-productive. CDR3 was defined by IMGT convention, running from the second conserved V-encoded cysteine to the conserved J-encoded phenylalanine. The earlier analysis of more than 450 of the donors excluded sequences that lacked an unambiguous match to a single V gene segment. In an earlier analysis of several hundred of the donors, V segments were called functional above 56.7% productive rearrangements and were called segregating when the between-donor standard deviation exceeded 5%. To diagnose cytomegalovirus status from the catalog of TCR beta chain sequences, a statistical classification framework was built. A later analysis assigned V and J genes by comparing TCR nucleotide sequences with IMGT/GENE-DB human TR gene sequences. The TCRdist pipeline was used in a later analysis to assign CDR3 sequences and most-parsimonious VDJ recombination scenarios. In a later analysis, each TCR beta chain was defined by its CDR3 amino acid sequence together with its V-gene family, and reads without a unique V-gene family were excluded. A later analysis removed 500 to 600 highly shared, low-generation-probability nucleotide sequences to deal with suspected cross-contamination and a sequencing artifact. A later analysis calculated a clonal expansion index for each public chain from normalized within-repertoire ranks of inferred template counts. A later analysis computed generation probabilities with a VDJ recombination model fitted to out-of-frame rearrangements, and checked the results against IGoR. Hypergeometric tests were used in a later analysis to score TCR-TCR, TCR-HLA and TCR-CMV co-occurrence, with a repertoire-size bias correction applied to the TCR pairs. In a later analysis, false discovery rates were estimated by permuting HLA or CMV assignments 20 times. In a later analysis, co-occurring TCRs were grouped using DBSCAN, with TCRdist sequence similarity added in when clustering inside HLA-allele-positive subsets. For co-occurrence clustering, repertoires with fewer than 30,000 or more than 120,000 public chains were excluded, along with roughly 5 repertoires with anomalous nucleotide sharing. The table was pulled from immuneACCESS by TCRdb, which kept in-frame rearrangements only. Such tables lose some clones; where checked, under half of the loss comes from unresolved V genes, and the rest has no known cause. That table is the source of V, J and clone size, and D and trimming were worked out from the DNA. This sample comprises about 200,000 clones, 80% to 90% of them detected only once. The ten biggest clones cover roughly 3.1% of the sample.

A note on this clone: The target of this receptor is not known. Base-call qualities are not available, and no considerably larger clone is one nucleotide away.

The TCR originated in a man aged 25-45 years in good health and CMV-seronegative. Input material: PBMCs.

The CDR3 has the sequence CASSPWTSGGASTDTQYF. The nucleotide sequence is given as TGTGCCAGCAGCCCGTGGACTAGCGGGGGGGCTAGCACAGATACGCAGTATTTT. This sequence uses TRBV14 and TRBJ2-3; 15 central nucleotides agree with TRBD2. The germline V and J ends show losses of 4 bases and 0 bases respectively, and no gene match explains 5 bases of the junction. From cysteine to phenylalanine, the CDR3 is 18 amino acids long. The DNA shown is the 54-base CDR3, in frame from base 1. Sequences SGHDN (CDR1) and FVKESK (CDR2) are obtained from the germline V gene. Where the CDR3 stops, the reference TRBV14 and TRBJ2-3 genes take over; the full variable domain is EAGVTQFPSHSVIEKGQTVTLRCDPISGHDNLYWYRRVMGKEIKFLLHFVKESKQDESGMPNNRFLAERTGGTYSTLKVQPAELEDSGVYFCASSPWTSGGASTDTQYFGPGTRLTVL.